This T cell receptor beta chain emerged from a study of T cells in Graves' hyperthyroidism and ophthalmopathy. From RNA transcripts, TCR beta CDR3 regions were amplified. In the first-round RT-PCR of the TCR CDR3, the HTBI primer set was used. TCRdb used MiXCR to reprocess the multiplex PCR reads, holding one entry per CDR3 protein. The data contain about 380,000 distinct CDR3 sequences, approximately 13% of them singletons. Study observations and caveats: Ophthalmopathy was model-predicted a median about six months pre-onset.

This clonotype was found many times. Its matching antigen is unknown. If no ophthalmopathy progression occurred within 18 months, Graves' hyperthyroidism was stable. Diagnoses rested on clinical symptoms, serum thyroxine and TRAb, thyroid ultrasound and orbital computed tomography. The authors took PBMCs from 7.5 to 10 ml fresh peripheral blood. V gave up 1 base and J gave up 3 bases; unmatched junction bases: 9. CDR3 size: 18 residues. In germline, CDR1 is LGHDT, CDR2 YNNKEL (reference sequence). The rearrangement uses TRBV3-1 and TRBJ2-5; 12 bases map to TRBD2. Sequenced input: blood. The TCR comes from an older woman with Graves' hyperthyroidism. The chain's CDR3 is CASSQVLAGGPWEETQYF. The CDR3 region has the DNA TGTGCCAGCAGCCAAGTGCTAGCGGGAGGGCCTTGGGAAGAGACCCAGTACTTC.